The 18 T cell receptor beta chains below come from one sample, sequenced in a study of blood T cell repertoires in COVID-19. Sequencing used immunoSEQ multiplex PCR; TCRdb keeps in-frame clones, though not all of them. The sample contains some 300,000 clones, roughly 90% of which appear only once. Sequencing was carried out using PBMCs or T cells enriched from blood (not recorded which). These receptors came from a woman aged 25 to 39 who had recovered from COVID-19.

The chain employs TRBV7-2 and TRBJ1-2, with 11 bases aligning to TRBD1. With 4 bases clipped from V and 3 bases from J, the junction kept 1 base outside the gene matches. The germline CDR1 and CDR2 sequences are SGHTA and FQGNSA. There are 14 residues in the CDR3. The CDR3 sequence: CASSWTGGDYGYTF. CDR3 DNA: TGTGCCAGCAGCTGGACAGGGGGCGACTATGGCTACACCTTC.

V usage is TRBV12-3 or TRBV12-4 and J usage is TRBJ2-4, with 7 bases that match TRBD2. The CDR3 has 11 residues. With 9 bases clipped from V and 8 bases from J, the junction kept 4 bases outside the gene matches. CDR3 residues: CASGRADIQYF. DNA for the CDR3: TGTGCCAGTGGGAGGGCGGACATTCAGTACTTC.

The chain employs TRBV19 and TRBJ2-7; a weak D match, TRBD2 (6 bases). The CDR3 consists of 14 residues. V was trimmed by 6 bases and J by 6 bases, leaving 18 bases between them. Germline V CDR1 and CDR2: LNHDA, SQIVND (reference sequence). The CDR3 loop reads CASRDTQGTLEQYF. The CDR3 bases are TGTGCCAGTAGGGACACTCAAGGGACTCTCGAGCAGTACTTC.

The chain couples TRBV18 to TRBJ1-4; 7 bases line up with TRBD1. Losses at the gene ends were 6 bases for V and 0 bases for J; bases not matched to a gene: 7. The CDR3 spans 16 residues. Germline loops: CDR1 KGHSH, CDR2 LQKENI. CDR3 DNA: TGTGCCAGCTCCGGGGACAGAGCTGCAACTAATGAAAAACTGTTTTTT. This encodes CASSGDRAATNEKLFF.

The rearrangement links TRBV19 to TRBJ1-5; 7 nucleotides align to TRBD1. The CDR3 spans 15 residues. Trimming took 6 bases from V and 0 from J; bases not matched to a gene: 5. Germline V gives CDR1 LNHDA, CDR2 SQIVND (reference sequence). The CDR3 coding sequence is TGTGCCAGTAGGATACAGGGGAATAGCAATCAGCCCCAGCATTTT. Translation: CASRIQGNSNQPQHF.

The chain has TRBV28 and TRBJ1-4; a possible D gene is TRBD1 (5 bases). The CDR3 covers 14 residues. V lost 5 bases to trimming and J lost 8 bases, with 15 bases between them. CDR1 MDHEN and CDR2 SYDVKM come from the germline V gene. CDR3 DNA sequence: TGTGCCAGCAGTGAGACGGGGGTTGAAGAAAAACTGTTTTTT. It translates to CASSETGVEEKLFF.

The CDR3 bases are TGTGCCAGCAGAGGACAAGCCCCGAATCAGCCCCAGCATTTT. It specifies CASRGQAPNQPQHF. V is TRBV2 and J is TRBJ1-5, with TRBD1 as a possible D gene (5 bases). The CDR3 runs 14 residues. Per germline, CDR1 SNHLY and CDR2 FYNNEI. The ends were cut back, 6 bases at V and 4 bases at J, with 13 bases in the middle.

J is TRBJ2-7 and V is TRBV7-2, with TRBD2 identical over 9 bases. V lost 1 base to trimming and J lost 3 bases; unmatched junction nucleotides: 1. Germline V CDR1 and CDR2: SGHTA, FQGNSA. The CDR3 has 14 residues. The CDR3 sequence is CASSLVTSGYEQYF. The CDR3 region has the DNA TGTGCCAGCAGCTTAGTGACTAGCGGCTACGAGCAGTACTTC.

The genes are TRBV25-1 and TRBJ1-1; D is undetermined. This CDR3 is built from 11 residues. V was shortened by 5 bases and J by 6 bases, with 7 bases between the two germline ends. Per the germline V gene, CDR1 is MGHDK and CDR2 is SYGVNS. The CDR3 DNA is TGTGCCAGCAGTAAAAGCTCTGAAGCTTTCTTT. Its translation is CASSKSSEAFF.

The sample holds a few counts of this clone. The CDR3 region is CASSLAPRGSGNEKLFF. The CDR3 DNA sequence: TGTGCCAGCAGCTTAGCCCCTCGCGGGTCGGGTAATGAAAAACTGTTTTTT. This chain links TRBV7-6 with TRBJ1-4; no firm D call. From germline, CDR1 is SGHVS and CDR2 FNYEAQ. CDR3 length: 17 amino acids. V lost 0 bases, J lost 4 bases, and 15 bases lay in between. Full variable domain (outside the CDR3, taken from reference TRBV7-6 and TRBJ1-4): GAGVSQSPRYKVTKRGQDVALRCDPISGHVSLYWYRQALGQGPEFLTYFNYEAQQDKSGLPNDRFSAERPEGSISTLTIQRTEQRDSAMYRCASSLAPRGSGNEKLFFGSGTQLSVL.

This rearrangement joins TRBV5-1 to TRBJ2-1; 7 bases align to TRBD1. The germline gives CDR1 SGHRS, CDR2 YFSETQ. The trim removed 3 bases at V and 1 base at J, leaving 4 bases unmatched. The CDR3 contains 15 residues. The CDR3: CASSSRQGSYNEQFF. Written as DNA, the CDR3 is TGCGCCAGCAGCTCCCGACAGGGTTCCTACAATGAGCAGTTCTTC.

This sequence joins TRBV21-1 and TRBJ1-6; no check of the table's D call, TRBD1, against the DNA was made. TRBV21-1 is shown as a pseudogene. CDR3 size: 17 residues. CDR3 nucleotide sequence: TGTGCCAGGGGGACAGTCCAAAGGGAGAACTATAATTCACCCCTCCACTTT. Translated: CARGTVQRENYNSPLHF.

For the CDR3, the DNA is TGTGCTAGTGGTTTGATTGTTGGCGGGAGGGCAACAGATACGCAGTATTTT. As protein: CASGLIVGGRATDTQYF. V usage is TRBV12-5 and J usage is TRBJ2-3; 9 nucleotides match TRBD2. Germline V gene data show CDR1 as LGHNT and CDR2 as FRNRAP. V lost 2 bases to trimming and J lost 3 bases; unmatched junction nucleotides: 9. CDR3 size: 17 residues. The full variable domain, in which reference TRBV12-5 and TRBJ2-3 provide the parts outside the CDR3, is DARVTQTPRHKVTEMGQEVTMRCQPILGHNTVFWYRQTMMQGLELLAYFRNRAPLDDSGMPKDRFSAEMPDATLATLKIQPSEPRDSAVYFCASGLIVGGRATDTQYFGPGTRLTVL.

The V gene is TRBV13, the J gene TRBJ2-7; TRBD1 matches at 9 bases. With V trimmed by 4 bases and J by 3 bases, 10 bases remained unmatched. CDR1 and CDR2 from the germline V gene are PRHDT and FYEKMQ (reference sequence). CDR3 size: 16 residues. The CDR3 loop reads CASSSKGGQGFYEQYF. The CDR3, as DNA: TGTGCCAGCAGCTCGAAGGGGGGACAGGGATTCTACGAGCAGTACTTC.

The chain employs TRBV2 and TRBJ2-7; possibly TRBD2 for D (5 bases). V gave up 6 bases and J gave up 0 bases, with 9 bases separating them. The CDR3 is 13 amino acids. CDR1 is SNHLY, CDR2 FYNNEI, per germline. The CDR3 DNA sequence: TGTGCCAGCAGGCGGGTAGACTCCTACGAGCAGTACTTC. Amino acid sequence: CASRRVDSYEQYF.

This clone was seen a few times. V and J are TRBV6-5 and TRBJ2-7; 8 nucleotides align to TRBD1. The CDR3 is 14 residues long. Germline CDR1 MNHEY, CDR2 SVGAGI. The J segment lost 2 bases and the V segment lost 7 bases, leaving 7 bases of the junction unmatched. CDR3 protein: CASNTGGQPYEQYF. The CDR3 DNA sequence: TGTGCCAGCAACACAGGGGGACAGCCCTACGAGCAGTACTTC.

This clone has more than one count but fewer than ten. The V and J genes are TRBV14 and TRBJ1-1; 8 bases are shared with TRBD1. Germline values: CDR1 SGHDN, CDR2 FVKESK. The CDR3 is made up of 14 amino acids. Trimming at V came to 4 bases and at J to 3 bases, leaving 4 bases not matched to a gene. CDR3 residues: CASSRTGWDTEAFF. The CDR3 region has the DNA TGTGCCAGCAGCCGGACAGGGTGGGACACTGAAGCTTTCTTT.

This chain links TRBV11-3 with TRBJ1-4; D is unclear. Germline assignment: CDR1 SGHNT and CDR2 YENEEA. Deletions cut 5 bases from V and 1 base from J, with 11 bases between. CDR3 size: 15 residues. The CDR3 region has the DNA TGTGCCAGCAGCCCCGGGATGGGAACTAATGAAAAACTGTTTTTT. This translates into CASSPGMGTNEKLFF.